The next 15 T cell receptor beta chains were all read from a single sample in a study of CD8 T cells in Susac syndrome (dated by TCRdb to about 2019). Library preparation used the immunoSEQ multiplex PCR assay. RNA was extracted using the RNeasy kit, and 0.5 to 1 microgram was reverse transcribed with random hexamers. TCRdb reworked the public reads: Q25 trimming with fastp, MiXCR clone assembly, productive beta chains retained. Every entry covers one CDR3 protein and lists the most common genes and DNA from its rows. A total of around 230,000 distinct CDR3 sequences appear in this sample, roughly 96% of them only once. The top ten clonotypes cover 0.075% to 0.095% of the sample. Source material: CD4+ T cells from PBMCs. The receptors here all came from a human donor with multiple sclerosis.

The J gene is TRBJ1-1, the V gene TRBV5-1, with 10 bases matching TRBD1. V dropped 4 bases and J dropped 4; count of bases not matched to a gene: 10. Germline CDR1 and CDR2: SGHRS and YFSETQ. CDR3 length: 16 residues. CDR3 loop: CASSTFGTGASTEAFF. Written as DNA, the CDR3 is TGCGCCAGCAGCACTTTCGGGACAGGGGCCAGCACTGAAGCTTTCTTT.

The sample holds one count of this clonotype. The chain couples TRBV11-1 to TRBJ2-1; weak D call: TRBD2 (6 bases). This CDR3 spans 14 amino acids. Looked up from germline, CDR1 is SGHAT and CDR2 is FQDESV (reference sequence). Trimming cost V 4 bases and J 16 bases, with 23 bases left between them. The CDR3 DNA reads TGTGCCAGCAGCTCCGGCGGGGATAGCGGAAGTCTTTTCTTC. Its protein product is CASSSGGDSGSLFF.

This rearrangement joins TRBV12-3 or TRBV12-4 to TRBJ2-7, with D tentatively TRBD2 (5 bases). The CDR3 covers 13 residues. Trimming removed 5 bases from V and 7 bases from J, with 15 bases in between. As DNA, the CDR3 is TGTGCCAGCAGTGACTATGTAGGGCTTGAGCAGTACTTC. It codes for CASSDYVGLEQYF.

V and J are TRBV30 and TRBJ1-2; the D is unclear. Looked up from germline, CDR1 is GTSNPN and CDR2 is SVGIG (reference sequence). The CDR3 contains 11 residues. Trimming pared 1 base from V and 5 bases from J, leaving 5 bases between. CDR3 in amino acids: CAWSAGYGYTF. DNA of the CDR3: TGTGCCTGGAGTGCGGGTTATGGCTACACCTTC.

This sequence joins TRBV29-1 and TRBJ2-1, with TRBD2 matching 11 bases. Per germline, CDR1 SQVTM and CDR2 ANQGSEA. The CDR3 extends over 17 amino acids. The V segment lost 6 bases and the J segment 0 bases; nucleotides outside the gene matches: 10. This chain's CDR3 is CSVPRLAGTSSYNEQFF. The CDR3 DNA follows: TGCAGCGTACCTAGACTAGCGGGGACGAGCTCCTACAATGAGCAGTTCTTC.

This clonotype was seen only once. The chain is built from TRBV5-1 and TRBJ2-7; D is unresolved. The V gene's germline CDR1 is SGHRS and CDR2 YFSETQ. Trimming pared 0 bases from V and 5 bases from J, leaving 12 bases between. The CDR3 length is 14 residues. The CDR3 reads CASSLEVERDEQYF. The DNA for the CDR3 is TGCGCCAGCAGCTTGGAGGTTGAAAGGGACGAGCAGTACTTC.

Here the CDR3 DNA reads TGTGCCAGCAGCCAAGCAAAGGGCCCCGCGCAGTTCTTC. Translating it yields CASSQAKGPAQFF. The V and J genes are TRBV3-1 and TRBJ2-1; the D is unclear. Deletions cut 1 base from V and 12 bases from J, with 13 bases between. The length of the CDR3 is 13 residues. Germline-derived CDR1 and CDR2 are LGHDT and YNNKEL (reference sequence).

This chain uses TRBV5-6 with TRBJ2-1; 10 positions match TRBD2. This CDR3 region has 15 residues. Germline assignment: CDR1 SGHDT and CDR2 YYEEEE. Germline trimming cut 1 base from V and 8 bases from J; bases unmatched to any gene: 6. The CDR3 DNA reads as TGTGCCAGCAGCTTGAGCCTAGCGGGAGTTGATGAGCAGTTCTTC. This gives the protein CASSLSLAGVDEQFF.

The chain joins TRBV4-2 to TRBJ2-1, with 9 positions matching TRBD1. V gave up 2 bases and J gave up 8 bases; unmatched junction bases: 13. The germline V gene has CDR1 LGHNA and CDR2 YNFKEQ. The CDR3 has 17 amino acids. CDR3 nucleotides: TGTGCCAGCAGCCAAAACTCCCCCCGGGACAGGGAACATGAGCAGTTCTTC. It codes for CASSQNSPRDREHEQFF.

J is TRBJ1-2 and V is TRBV18; D uncertain. This CDR3 region has 14 residues. V was pared by 3 bases and J by 8 bases, with 16 bases between. Germline CDR1 and CDR2: KGHSH and LQKENI. The CDR3 loop is CASSPESRQRGYTF. CDR3 sequence (DNA): TGTGCCAGCTCACCGGAAAGCCGCCAGCGGGGCTACACCTTC.

The chain uses TRBV7-9 and TRBJ2-3; tentatively, D is TRBD1 or TRBD2 (9 bases each). The germline gives CDR1 SEHNR, CDR2 FQNEAQ (reference sequence). CDR3 size: 15 residues. The V end was cut by 5 bases, the J end by 11 bases, with 23 bases between. CDR3 DNA sequence: TGTGCCAGCAGCGCACAGGGGCTAGCGGGACAGGGGCAGTATTTT. The encoded protein is CASSAQGLAGQGQYF.

The genes are TRBV24-1 and TRBJ2-1; a weak D match, TRBD1 (5 bases). This CDR3 comprises 12 residues. CDR1 and CDR2 from the germline V gene are KGHDR and SFDVKD. Between the trimmed V and J ends, which lost 10 bases and 7 bases, there was a span of 13 bases. The CDR3 is CATSRGGNEQFF. The CDR3 coding sequence is TGTGCCACTTCAAGGGGTGGGAATGAGCAGTTCTTC.

This chain joins TRBV7-2 and TRBJ2-5; 11 bases align to TRBD2. Losses at the gene ends were 1 base for V and 5 bases for J; bases not matched to a gene: 3. The CDR3 is 15 residues long. Per germline, CDR1 SGHTA and CDR2 FQGNSA. CDR3 residues: CASSLGSGGAETQYF. CDR3 bases: TGTGCCAGCAGCTTAGGTAGCGGGGGGGCTGAGACCCAGTACTTC.

This chain links TRBV7-9 with TRBJ2-4, with TRBD1 matching 7 bases. The CDR3 loop spans 15 amino acids. Germline values: CDR1 SEHNR, CDR2 FQNEAQ (reference sequence). J gave up 1 base and V 2 bases, and 2 bases lay outside the gene matches. For the CDR3, the DNA is TGTGCCAGCAGCTTACCGGGACAGGCCAAAAACATTCAGTACTTC. Protein product: CASSLPGQAKNIQYF. Supplemented by reference TRBV7-9 and TRBJ2-4, the full variable domain reads DTGVSQNPRHKITKRGQNVTFRCDPISEHNRLYWYRQTLGQGPEFLTYFQNEAQLEKSRLLSDRFSAERPKGSFSTLEIQRTEQGDSAMYLCASSLPGQAKNIQYFGAGTRLSVL.

This clonotype was seen only once. The CDR3, as DNA: TGCAGTGCTAGAGTTCTTAGCGGATTCACAGATACGCAGTATTTT. Its translation is CSARVLSGFTDTQYF. J is TRBJ2-3 and V is TRBV20-1, with a weak D call TRBD2 (6 bases). Looked up from germline, CDR1 is DFQATT and CDR2 is SNEGSKA (reference sequence). The CDR3 covers 15 residues. V was clipped by 1 base and J by 2 bases, with 13 bases between them.